A selection of T cell receptor beta chains follows, all from one sample in a study of blood T cell repertoires in COVID-19. The repertoire was sequenced with immunoSEQ multiplex PCR; TCRdb's copy has only in-frame clones and lacks some. The sample includes 55,000 to 80,000 clones, roughly 90% of them seen just once. Source material: peripheral blood. These receptors were obtained from a woman aged 55-70 years with acute or convalescent COVID-19. The CDR3 runs from the conserved cysteine through the conserved F or W. D genes are given only for firm matches. Not all rows give a size; the values are once, few, many and, for expanded clones, a class.

j_call	d_call	v_call	clone_size	cdr3_length	cdr3_aa	cdr3_nt
TRBJ1-4	NA	TRBV19	NA	14	CASSIGVTVHSLFF	TGTGCCAGTAGTATTGGGGTGACAGTGCACTCCCTTTTTTTT
TRBJ2-5	TRBD1	TRBV10-1	NA	15	CASSGNRQGRETQYF	TGCGCCAGCAGTGGGAACCGACAGGGGCGAGAGACCCAGTACTTC
TRBJ2-3	NA	TRBV5-6	NA	14	CASSLSGIRDTQYF	TGTGCCAGCAGCCTTAGCGGAATCAGAGATACGCAGTATTTT
TRBJ2-5	TRBD1	TRBV2	NA	17	CASSELQGAKYEETQYF	TGTGCCAGCAGTGAACTACAGGGGGCGAAATACGAAGAGACCCAGTACTTC
TRBJ2-1	NA	TRBV6-2/TRBV6-3	NA	13	CASSSPSRNEQFF	TGTGCCAGCAGCTCGCCTAGCCGGAATGAGCAGTTCTTC
TRBJ2-2	NA	TRBV20-1	once	14	CSASSSAGAGELFF	TGCAGTGCTAGTTCAAGCGCGGGCGCCGGGGAGCTGTTTTTT
TRBJ1-1	NA	TRBV5-8	NA	11	CASSLNAEAFF	TGTGCCAGCAGTTTAAATGCTGAAGCTTTCTTT
TRBJ2-5	NA	TRBV12-3/TRBV12-4	once	12	CASSYRGETQYF	TGTGCCAGCAGTTACCGGGGGGAGACCCAGTACTTC
TRBJ1-2	NA	TRBV2	NA	14	CASSETGGGYGYTF	TGTGCCAGCAGTGAAACGGGGGGAGGCTATGGCTACACCTTC
TRBJ2-2	NA	TRBV4-1	once	17	CASSQLETETNTGELFF	TGCGCCAGCAGCCAACTTGAGACAGAGACGAACACCGGGGAGCTGTTTTTT
TRBJ2-5	TRBD1	TRBV7-2	NA	13	CASSPDRRETQYF	TGTGCCAGCAGCCCGGACAGGCGGGAGACCCAGTACTTC
TRBJ1-1	NA	TRBV6-4	NA	13	CASSRDLNTEAFF	TGTGCCAGCAGCAGGGATTTGAACACTGAAGCTTTCTTT
TRBJ1-6	TRBD1	TRBV10-3	NA	15	CAISESTGENSPLHF	TGTGCCATCAGTGAGTCAACAGGGGAAAATTCACCCCTCCACTTT
TRBJ1-1	NA	TRBV7-9	NA	16	CASSLTRQIMNTEAFF	TGTGCCAGCAGCTTAACTCGACAGATCATGAACACTGAAGCTTTCTTT
TRBJ2-4	TRBD1	TRBV15	NA	16	CATSRDSRDRGNIQYF	TGTGCCACCAGCAGAGATTCTAGGGACAGGGGTAACATTCAGTACTTC
TRBJ2-3	TRBD1	TRBV15	few	16	CATSMATGALVDTQYF	TGTGCCACCAGCATGGCGACAGGGGCCCTGGTAGATACGCAGTATTTT
TRBJ1-1	TRBD1	TRBV7-7	NA	13	CASSRDRDTEAFF	TGTGCCAGCAGCCGGGACAGGGACACTGAAGCTTTCTTT
TRBJ2-1	NA	TRBV9	NA	16	CASSVALRATDNEQFF	TGTGCCAGCAGCGTAGCTTTGCGGGCGACGGACAATGAGCAGTTCTTC
TRBJ1-4	TRBD1	TRBV28	NA	13	CASTGVWNEKLFF	TGTGCCAGTACAGGGGTTTGGAATGAAAAACTGTTTTTT
TRBJ2-1	TRBD2	TRBV18	NA	15	CASSPDKGLAVGQFF	TGTGCCAGCTCACCAGATAAAGGACTAGCGGTAGGGCAGTTCTTC
TRBJ2-3	NA	TRBV9	NA	13	CASKAGSEDTQYF	TGTGCCAGCAAGGCAGGTTCGGAAGATACGCAGTATTTT
TRBJ1-4	NA	TRBV9	NA	14	CASSVEPTGEKLFF	TGTGCCAGCAGCGTAGAGCCAACGGGTGAAAAACTGTTTTTT
TRBJ2-5	NA	TRBV15	NA	13	CATSRAREETQYF	TGTGCCACCAGCAGAGCCCGGGAAGAGACCCAGTACTTC
TRBJ2-3	NA	TRBV3-1/TRBV3-2	NA	14	CASRLDEGTDTQYF	TGTGCCAGCAGACTCGATGAGGGCACAGATACGCAGTATTTT
TRBJ2-5	TRBD1	TRBV18	NA	15	CASSPSTGVRETQYF	TGTGCCAGCTCACCTTCGACAGGGGTTAGGGAGACCCAGTACTTC
TRBJ1-6	TRBD1	TRBV27	NA	15	CASSAGQGPGSPLHF	TGTGCCAGCAGTGCGGGACAGGGGCCAGGATCACCCCTCCACTTT
TRBJ2-2	TRBD2	TRBV6-5	NA	14	CASSYLGGTGELFF	TGTGCCAGCAGTTACTTGGGGGGGACCGGGGAGCTGTTTTTT
TRBJ1-6	NA	TRBV6-5	NA	15	CASSSEGDYNSPLHF	TGTGCCAGCAGCTCGGAGGGAGACTATAATTCACCCCTCCACTTT
TRBJ1-6	TRBD1	TRBV19	NA	16	CASSSPGQESNSPLHF	TGTGCCAGTAGTAGCCCCGGACAGGAGTCGAATTCACCCCTCCACTTT
TRBJ2-1	TRBD2	TRBV7-6	NA	17	CASSPTTSGGFHNEQFF	TGTGCCAGCAGCCCAACGACTAGCGGGGGTTTCCACAATGAGCAGTTCTTC
TRBJ2-3	TRBD1	TRBV24-1	NA	15	CATSDTGTGTDTQYF	TGTGCCACCAGTGACACCGGGACAGGCACAGATACGCAGTATTTT
TRBJ1-6	NA	TRBV27	NA	17	CASSGGVGSSYNSPLHF	TGTGCCAGCTCGGGGGGGGTTGGGAGCTCCTATAATTCACCCCTCCACTTT
TRBJ1-1	TRBD1	TRBV28	once	15	CASSETRGWDTEAFF	TGTGCCAGCAGTGAAACCAGGGGGTGGGACACTGAAGCTTTCTTT
TRBJ1-1	NA	TRBV12-3/TRBV12-4	NA	11	CASSFRTEAFF	TGTGCCAGCAGTTTTCGTACTGAAGCTTTCTTT
TRBJ1-5	NA	TRBV28	NA	14	CASNGTPSNQPQHF	TGTGCCAGCAATGGGACACCCAGCAATCAGCCCCAGCATTTT
TRBJ1-2	TRBD1	TRBV19	few	13	CASSNRGRLGYTF	TGTGCCAGTAGTAACAGGGGGCGACTTGGCTACACCTTC
TRBJ2-1	TRBD2	TRBV27	NA	17	CASSFIGLAGVDNEQFF	TGTGCCAGCAGTTTTATTGGACTAGCGGGCGTCGACAATGAGCAGTTCTTC
TRBJ1-4	TRBD1	TRBV2	NA	14	CASRSGTGNEKLFF	TGTGCCAGCCGATCCGGGACAGGGAATGAAAAACTGTTTTTT
TRBJ1-1	NA	TRBV6-5	NA	14	CASSYLGDGTEAFF	TGTGCCAGCAGTTACTTGGGAGATGGCACTGAAGCTTTCTTT
TRBJ2-5	NA	TRBV15	NA	14	CATSPREVRETQYF	TGTGCCACCAGCCCGAGAGAGGTGCGGGAGACCCAGTACTTC
TRBJ2-1	NA	TRBV19	NA	15	CASSPDRSSYNEQFF	TGTGCCAGTAGTCCGGACAGAAGCTCCTACAATGAGCAGTTCTTC
TRBJ1-2	NA	TRBV11-2	NA	15	CASSSGTFTNYGYTF	TGTGCCAGCAGCTCAGGGACATTTACTAACTATGGCTACACCTTC
TRBJ1-1	NA	TRBV2	NA	15	CASSEAGAALSEAFF	TGTGCCAGCAGTGAAGCGGGGGCGGCTCTCTCCGAAGCTTTCTTT
TRBJ1-1	NA	TRBV7-2	once	13	CASSYQGYTEAFF	TGTGCCAGCAGCTACCAGGGGTACACTGAAGCTTTCTTT
TRBJ1-2	TRBD1	TRBV11-2	NA	14	CASTPVGTGVGYTF	TGTGCCAGCACCCCGGTAGGGACAGGGGTTGGCTACACCTTC
TRBJ1-1	TRBD1	TRBV18	NA	14	CASSTTGANTEAFF	TGTGCCAGCTCAACGACAGGGGCGAACACTGAAGCTTTCTTT
TRBJ2-1	TRBD2	TRBV9	NA	17	CASSSSRLAGRANEQFF	TGTGCCAGCAGTTCGAGCCGACTAGCGGGAAGGGCCAATGAGCAGTTCTTC
TRBJ1-2	NA	TRBV9	NA	12	CASSALNYGYTF	TGTGCCAGCAGCGCGCTAAACTATGGCTACACCTTC
TRBJ1-6	NA	TRBV7-8	NA	12	CASSRQNSPLHF	TGTGCCAGCAGTCGACAGAATTCACCCCTCCACTTT
TRBJ1-2	TRBD1	TRBV4-1	NA	16	CASSQDSAGGNYGYTF	TGCGCCAGCAGCCAAGATAGTGCAGGGGGGAACTATGGCTACACCTTC
TRBJ2-1	TRBD2	TRBV7-4	NA	19	CASSLDPGTSGRPFNEQFF	TGTGCCAGCAGCTTAGACCCCGGGACTAGCGGGAGGCCTTTCAATGAGCAGTTCTTC
TRBJ2-5	TRBD1	TRBV5-5	NA	13	CASDRGHQETQYF	TGTGCCAGCGACAGGGGGCACCAAGAGACCCAGTACTTC
TRBJ1-2	TRBD1	TRBV3-1/TRBV3-2	NA	13	CASSQGTGRGYTF	TGTGCCAGCAGCCAAGGGACAGGGAGGGGCTACACCTTC
TRBJ2-6	NA	TRBV19	once	15	CASTLAGDGANVLTF	TGTGCCAGTACTCTAGCAGGGGATGGGGCCAACGTCCTGACTTTC
TRBJ2-3	TRBD2	TRBV28	NA	16	CASVGTSGGSTDTQYF	TGTGCCAGCGTGGGGACTAGCGGGGGTAGCACAGATACGCAGTATTTT
TRBJ2-2	NA	TRBV29-1	NA	14	CSVEDSPDTGELFF	TGCAGCGTTGAAGATAGTCCCGACACCGGGGAGCTGTTTTTT
TRBJ1-1	TRBD1	TRBV30	NA	18	CAWSMDRGRTTSNTEAFF	TGTGCCTGGAGTATGGACAGGGGGCGGACCACATCGAACACTGAAGCTTTCTTT
TRBJ1-4	TRBD1	TRBV14	few	16	CASSRRQGSTNEKLFF	TGTGCCAGCAGCCGCCGACAGGGTTCAACTAATGAAAAACTGTTTTTT